Each of the 8 T cell receptor beta chains below was sequenced from the same sample in a study of cytomegalovirus exposure and HLA in healthy donors. PCR primers comprised 60 Vbeta and 13 Jbeta primers. Sequencing used immunoSEQ multiplex PCR; TCRdb keeps in-frame clones, though not all of them. The sample yields around 270,000 clones, about 80% seen once. Sequencing was done on a sample of PBMCs. The source is a girl aged 2-10 years in good health and CMV-seronegative.

J is TRBJ2-3 and V is TRBV5-1, with 9 bases fitting TRBD1. This CDR3 contains 16 residues. With V trimmed by 3 bases and J by 1 base, 6 bases remained unmatched. Germline V gene sequence: CDR1 SGHRS, CDR2 YFSETQ. The CDR3, as DNA: TGCGCCAGCAGCTATAGGGACAGGGAAGGCACAGATACGCAGTATTTT. Translation: CASSYRDREGTDTQYF.

This clone was recorded a few times. The gene calls are TRBV27 and TRBJ2-7, with 9 bases lining up with TRBD1. The CDR3 contains 16 residues. V lost 3 bases, J lost 5 bases, and 11 bases stayed unmatched. Germline-derived CDR1 and CDR2 are MNHEY and SMNVEV (reference sequence). CDR3 in amino acids: CASSLRPGTGIDEQYF. The CDR3 nucleotides are TGTGCCAGCAGTTTGCGCCCCGGGACAGGGATCGACGAGCAGTACTTC.

The chain is built from TRBV5-1 and TRBJ2-3, with TRBD1 as a possible D gene (6 bases). V gave up 0 bases and J gave up 1 base, with 18 bases separating them. Germline loops: CDR1 SGHRS, CDR2 YFSETQ. This CDR3 has 18 amino acids. This CDR3 is CASSLVGTPGWGTDTQYF. The DNA of the CDR3 is TGCGCCAGCAGCTTGGTAGGGACACCTGGATGGGGCACAGATACGCAGTATTTT.

The V call is TRBV2, the J call TRBJ1-6, with D unclear. The CDR3 spans 12 residues. Trimming cost V 4 bases and J 9 bases, with 7 bases left between them. Germline V gives CDR1 SNHLY, CDR2 FYNNEI. The CDR3 sequence is CASSAPGSPLHF. The DNA for the CDR3 is TGTGCCAGCAGTGCCCCCGGTTCACCCCTCCACTTT.

CDR3 DNA: TGTGCCAGCAGCGTAGGACGTGACAGGGGGCTGAGCTTCAGGGACGAGCAGTACTTC. Its protein product is CASSVGRDRGLSFRDEQYF. This chain uses TRBV9 with TRBJ2-7; 10 bases align to TRBD1. The V gene's germline CDR1 is SGDLS and CDR2 YYNGEE. With 0 bases clipped from V and 5 bases from J, the junction kept 17 bases outside the gene matches. There are 19 residues in the CDR3.

The sample holds a few counts of this clone. The V and J genes are TRBV4-2 and TRBJ1-4; maybe TRBD1 (6 bases). The CDR3 is 17 amino acids. Trimming took 0 bases from V and 5 from J, leaving 16 bases between them. Germline loops: CDR1 LGHNA, CDR2 YNFKEQ. CDR3 loop: CASSQDGTTGGNEKLFF. The CDR3 DNA follows: TGTGCCAGCAGCCAAGACGGGACAACCGGGGGGAATGAAAAACTGTTTTTT.

The rearrangement uses TRBV11-2 and TRBJ2-1, with D perhaps TRBD1 (5 bases). The CDR3 extends over 15 amino acids. V lost 5 bases and J lost 2, with 13 bases in between. Germline lookup yields CDR1 SGHAT and CDR2 FQNNGV. CDR3 bases: TGTGCCAGCAGCACCCAGGGTTATGCCTACAATGAGCAGTTCTTC. As protein: CASSTQGYAYNEQFF.

The genes are TRBV9 and TRBJ2-7, with D possibly matching TRBD1 (6 bases). Germline-derived CDR1 and CDR2 are SGDLS and YYNGEE. Trimming removed 4 bases at V and 3 bases at J, with 14 bases between. This CDR3 comprises 14 residues. The CDR3 here is CASSPGDTYYEQYF. CDR3 nucleotide sequence: TGTGCCAGCAGCCCCGGGGACACCTACTACGAGCAGTACTTC.